This TCR beta chain emerged from a study of blood T cells in healthy people across ages. Study outcomes and limitations: Both higher diversity and more naive CD4+ cells marked long-lived donors when set against aged donors. The unsorted PBMCs prevented any conclusive comparison of naive versus antigen-experienced cells.

Primers used in a second PCR of roughly 6 to 11 cycles were a sample-barcoded 5' primer and a J-beta primer mix. A template-switch adaptor that had 12 random nucleotides put a tag on each cDNA molecule. TCRdb fed the 5' RACE reads into MiXCR, producing one record per CDR3 protein. The sample has 900,000 to 950,000 distinct CDR3 sequences, almost 30% seen once. Germline CDR1 is SGHTA and CDR2 is FQGNSA. The CDR3 runs to 15 residues. V lost 2 bases to trimming and J lost 7 bases, with 14 bases between them. This clonotype was counted a few times. What it recognizes is unknown. These same data were also listed under a study on T cells of mothers and their children.

The chain employs TRBV7-2 and TRBJ1-4, with D unclear. This receptor was obtained from a woman in her forties in good health. The specimen was blood. In DNA, the CDR3 is TGTGCCAGCAGCTTACAGCAACCCCGAAGTGAAAAACTGTTTTTT. Its protein is CASSLQQPRSEKLFF.